Listed below are T cell receptor beta chains from one sample, sequenced in a study of shared clonotypes between healthy human individuals. The protocol was immunoSEQ multiplex PCR, while the TCRdb copy is restricted to in-frame clones and leaves out a portion. The data hold under 1,100,000 clones, with roughly 80% observed a single time. Sequencing was performed on memory CD4+ T cells sorted from blood. The receptors derive from a man between 18 and 35 years old in good health. The CDR3 runs from the conserved cysteine through the conserved F or W. D genes are given only for firm matches. Clone size appears in some rows only: once, few, many, or a class for an expanded clone.

clone size	D gene	V gene	J gene	CDR3 protein	CDR3 DNA
-	-	TRBV20-1	TRBJ1-2	CSARINYGYTF	TGCAGTGCTAGAATTAACTATGGCTACACCTTC
-	-	TRBV30	TRBJ2-7	CAWSVTTSREQYF	TGTGCCTGGAGTGTAACGACCTCTAGGGAACAGTACTTC
-	TRBD1	TRBV5-6	TRBJ1-2	CASSFDRGDYGYTF	TGTGCCAGCAGCTTTGACAGGGGGGACTATGGCTACACCTTC
-	-	TRBV7-3	TRBJ2-7	CASSLFEEGEQYF	TGTGCCAGCAGCTTATTCGAAGAGGGCGAGCAGTACTTC
few	TRBD1	TRBV5-1	TRBJ2-7	CASSRTGGSYEQYF	TGCGCCAGCAGCCGGACAGGGGGTAGCTACGAGCAGTACTTC
-	-	TRBV28	TRBJ2-3	CASSKSSTDTQYF	TGTGCCAGCAGTAAATCTAGCACAGATACGCAGTATTTT
few	TRBD1	TRBV30	TRBJ1-6	CAWRPGQGNSPLHF	TGTGCCTGGAGGCCGGGACAGGGTAATTCACCCCTCCACTTT
-	TRBD1	TRBV6-6	TRBJ2-7	CASSSGTVNEQYF	TGTGCCAGCAGTTCCGGGACAGTAAACGAGCAGTACTTC
-	TRBD1	TRBV5-6	TRBJ1-4	CASSAIYRGLNEKLFF	TGTGCCAGCAGCGCGATCTACAGGGGGCTTAATGAAAAACTGTTTTTT
-	-	TRBV5-1	TRBJ2-1	CASSLAAGRNEQFF	TGCGCCAGCAGCTTGGCGGCGGGGAGGAATGAGCAGTTCTTC
once	TRBD2	TRBV20-1	TRBJ2-7	CSARGGGEQYF	TGCAGTGCTAGAGGGGGGGGCGAGCAGTACTTC
-	-	TRBV11-2	TRBJ2-2	CASSPGAGTNTGELFF	TGTGCCAGCAGCCCCGGGGCGGGGACGAACACCGGGGAGCTGTTTTTT
-	-	TRBV19	TRBJ1-5	CATARQSLSNQPQHF	TGTGCCACCGCACGACAGAGTCTTAGCAATCAGCCCCAGCATTTT
-	-	TRBV5-5	TRBJ1-1	CASSLAAGTHTEAFF	TGTGCCAGCAGCTTGGCGGCTGGGACGCACACTGAAGCTTTCTTT
-	TRBD1	TRBV9	TRBJ1-6	CASSVGTVNNSPLHF	TGTGCCAGCAGCGTCGGGACAGTAAACAATTCACCCCTCCACTTT
-	TRBD2	TRBV5-6	TRBJ2-7	CASSFGGSSYEQYF	TGTGCCAGCAGCTTTGGCGGGAGCTCCTACGAGCAGTACTTC
few	TRBD2	TRBV7-2	TRBJ2-7	CASSPSGRLYEQYF	TGTGCCAGCAGCCCGAGCGGGAGGCTGTACGAGCAGTACTTC
-	TRBD2	TRBV7-2	TRBJ2-2	CASSPRGLAGSSGELFF	TGTGCCAGCAGCCCAAGGGGACTAGCGGGATCCTCCGGGGAGCTGTTTTTT
many	-	TRBV9	TRBJ2-7	CASSAGDEQYF	TGTGCCAGCAGCGCCGGTGACGAGCAGTACTTC
-	-	TRBV10-3	TRBJ1-3	CAGFSGNTIYF	TGTGCCGGATTCTCTGGAAACACCATATATTTT
-	TRBD2	TRBV7-2	TRBJ2-2	CASRVRAGGPSGELFF	TGTGCCAGCAGGGTCCGAGCGGGAGGGCCCTCCGGGGAGCTGTTTTTT
-	TRBD2	TRBV27	TRBJ2-7	CASSFRLAGSYEQYF	TGTGCCAGCAGTTTTCGACTAGCGGGATCCTACGAGCAGTACTTC
-	TRBD1	TRBV5-4	TRBJ2-5	CASSPSGQGARETQYF	TGTGCCAGCAGCCCATCGGGACAGGGGGCACGAGAGACCCAGTACTTC
-	-	TRBV2	TRBJ1-5	CASSQGNSNQPQHF	TGTGCCAGCAGTCAGGGGAATAGCAATCAGCCCCAGCATTTT
-	-	TRBV6-6	TRBJ2-3	CASSNIDTQYF	TGTGCCAGCAGCAACATAGATACGCAGTATTTT
-	TRBD2	TRBV27	TRBJ2-7	CASSSLSGSGRAQYF	TGTGCCAGCAGTTCCCTTTCTGGTAGCGGGAGGGCCCAGTACTTC
-	TRBD1	TRBV7-6	TRBJ2-5	CASRKQGETQYF	TGTGCCAGCAGAAAACAGGGGGAGACCCAGTACTTC
-	-	TRBV19	TRBJ1-1	CASKNARGSGIMAEAFF	TGTGCCAGTAAAAACGCCCGGGGCTCGGGCATAATGGCTGAAGCTTTCTTT
-	TRBD1	TRBV28	TRBJ1-4	CASSFENRGTEKLFF	TGTGCCAGCAGTTTCGAAAACAGGGGAACTGAAAAACTGTTTTTT
medium-sized	TRBD1	TRBV19	TRBJ2-1	CASSIRGSSYNEQFF	TGTGCCAGTAGTATCAGGGGGAGCTCCTACAATGAGCAGTTCTTC
-	-	TRBV7-2	TRBJ2-7	CASSRPGVSDEQYF	TGTGCCAGCAGCCGTCCGGGGGTCAGCGACGAGCAGTACTTC
once	-	TRBV6-1	TRBJ1-3	CASSELTTQTSGNTIYF	TGTGCCAGCAGTGAACTTACGACTCAGACGTCTGGAAACACCATATATTTT
-	TRBD1	TRBV27	TRBJ2-7	CASSVPGQGTYEQYF	TGTGCCAGCAGTGTCCCGGGACAGGGGACCTACGAGCAGTACTTC
-	-	TRBV10-1	TRBJ1-1	CASSDSGVMNTEAFF	TGCGCCAGCAGTGATTCTGGCGTTATGAACACTGAAGCTTTCTTT
-	-	TRBV11-3	TRBJ2-7	CASSSGLSYEQYF	TGTGCCAGCAGTTCAGGATTATCCTACGAGCAGTACTTC
-	-	TRBV7-9	TRBJ2-5	CASSLESQETQYF	TGTGCCAGCAGCTTAGAGTCTCAAGAGACCCAGTACTTC
-	TRBD1	TRBV7-9	TRBJ2-7	CASSPGQGRGHF	TGTGCCAGCAGCCCCGGACAGGGAAGGGGCCACTTC
-	TRBD2	TRBV6-5	TRBJ2-7	CASRVAGGNEQYF	TGTGCCAGCCGAGTAGCGGGTGGAAACGAGCAGTACTTC
-	-	TRBV7-8	TRBJ1-1	CASSIGTLNTEAFF	TGTGCCAGCAGCATAGGGACCTTGAACACTGAAGCTTTCTTT
-	TRBD1	TRBV19	TRBJ2-3	CASSSGQVTDTQYF	TGTGCCAGTAGTAGTGGACAGGTCACAGATACGCAGTATTTT
many	-	TRBV5-1	TRBJ2-1	CASSLEPSGAYNEQFF	TGCGCCAGCAGCTTGGAACCGTCTGGGGCCTACAATGAGCAGTTCTTC
-	-	TRBV9	TRBJ2-5	CASSVGLKDETQYF	TGTGCCAGCAGCGTAGGACTAAAAGACGAGACCCAGTACTTC
once	-	TRBV11-2	TRBJ2-7	CASSFAHLRYEQYF	TGTGCCAGCAGCTTCGCCCATCTGAGGTACGAGCAGTACTTC
-	TRBD1	TRBV11-2	TRBJ2-1	CASSLVMAMRQGGNNEQFF	TGTGCCAGCAGCTTAGTGATGGCAATGCGACAGGGGGGAAACAATGAGCAGTTCTTC
few	-	TRBV19	TRBJ2-5	CASSIRRNQETQYF	TGTGCCAGTAGTATTCGGCGGAACCAAGAGACCCAGTACTTC